This T cell receptor (beta chain) was captured by sequencing in a study of blood T cell repertoires in COVID-19. Study in general: Samples came from the United States, Italy and Spain, spanning acute and convalescent COVID-19. Sources were T cells, B-cell-depleted T cells, or PBMCs; the material itself was cDNA or gDNA.

As originally analysed: Reference gene primer amplification gave estimated nucleated cell counts. Only in-frame clones appear in the TCRdb table, and some are missing; sequencing was by immunoSEQ multiplex PCR. V, J and clone size are taken as reported in that table, and D and trimming were inferred from the DNA itself. The data hold 310,000 or so clones, with roughly 90% observed a single time. The receptor was isolated from a woman aged 50 to 60 with active or convalescent COVID-19. Sequenced input: peripheral blood.

This CDR3 is CASSLDSSYNSPLHF. As DNA, the CDR3 is TGCGCCAGCAGCCTGGATAGCTCCTATAATTCACCCCTCCACTTT. This chain links TRBV5-1 with TRBJ1-6, with D unresolved. V lost 4 bases to trimming and J lost 0 bases, with 8 bases between them. The length of the CDR3 is 15 residues. Germline-derived CDR1 and CDR2 are SGHRS and YFSETQ.